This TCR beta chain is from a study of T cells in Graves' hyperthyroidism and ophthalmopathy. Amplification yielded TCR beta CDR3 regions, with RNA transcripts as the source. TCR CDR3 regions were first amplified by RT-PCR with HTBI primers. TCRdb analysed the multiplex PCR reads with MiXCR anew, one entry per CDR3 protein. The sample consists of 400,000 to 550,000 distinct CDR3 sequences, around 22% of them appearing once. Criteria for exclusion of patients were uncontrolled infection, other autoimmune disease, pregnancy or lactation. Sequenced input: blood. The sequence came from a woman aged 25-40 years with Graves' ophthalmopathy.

The CDR3 is CASSEAGDEQYF. CDR3 coding DNA: TGTGCCAGCAGTGAAGCAGGTGACGAGCAGTACTTC. The rearrangement uses TRBV6-4 and TRBJ2-7; D unresolved. V dropped 3 bases and J dropped 5 bases, with 8 bases sitting between them. Germline assignment: CDR1 MRHNA and CDR2 SNTAGT. This CDR3 is built from 12 residues.